This T cell receptor beta chain was sequenced for a study of beta chain features in type 1 diabetes. Study-wide results and limits: Shorter TCRB CDR3s, moderately but significantly so, marked every one of the four CD4+ subsets in Type 1 diabetes patients.

TCRB transcripts that were expressed got sequenced, as all of the isolated RNA had been reverse transcribed. TCRdb's table, derived via immunoSEQ multiplex PCR, lists solely in-frame clones and lacks some. Seen here are about 300,000 clones, about 13% observed once, and the top ten hold roughly 0.015%. There are a few counts of this clone. Antigen specificity is unknown. This CDR3 has 15 amino acids. Trimming stripped 6 bases from V and 4 bases from J, with 15 bases between. The germline V gene has CDR1 SNHLY and CDR2 FYNNEI. Stem cell-like memory, regulatory, central memory and naive CD4+ cells were sorted via CD45RO/CCR7/CD25/CD127/CD95/CD27.

The sequence came from a woman aged 18-29 years with type 1 diabetes. The sequenced material came from naive CD4+ T cells from blood. This rearrangement joins TRBV2 to TRBJ2-2; D perhaps matches TRBD2 (6 bases). The CDR3 protein is CASSAGTLSTGELFF. The DNA for the CDR3 is TGTGCCAGCAGCGCCGGGACTCTTTCCACCGGGGAGCTGTTTTTT.